Shown below are 17 T cell receptor beta chains from a single sample sequenced in a study of blood T cell repertoires in COVID-19. Data came from immunoSEQ multiplex PCR; TCRdb stores just in-frame clones and leaves some out. In the table there are some 370,000 clones, 70% to 90% of which are singletons. The sample was peripheral blood. The receptors stem from a man aged 35 to 55 with acute or convalescent COVID-19.

The V and J genes are TRBV7-2 and TRBJ2-3, with TRBD1 matching over 12 bases. Germline V gene data show CDR1 as SGHTA and CDR2 as FQGNSA. The CDR3 totals 14 residues. V was pared by 8 bases and J by 6 bases, with 6 bases of the junction left unmatched. The CDR3 here is CASRTGQGADTQYF. The CDR3 DNA reads as TGTGCCAGCCGAACGGGACAGGGGGCGGATACGCAGTATTTT.

The genes are TRBV27 and TRBJ2-1; TRBD1 matches at 8 bases. Germline CDR1 is MNHEY and CDR2 is SMNVEV (reference sequence). The CDR3 is made up of 14 amino acids. V shed 4 bases, J shed 4 bases, and the junction held 3 bases outside the gene matches. The CDR3 DNA follows: TGTGCCAGCAGTTCGGGACAGGAATACAATGAGCAGTTCTTC. It translates to CASSSGQEYNEQFF.

The CDR3 DNA reads TGTGCCAGCAGTTCCCCCGACCCACAGGGGAAGTACTTC. Residues: CASSSPDPQGKYF. The J gene is TRBJ2-7, the V gene TRBV28; 7 nucleotides match TRBD1. V shed 4 bases and J 11 bases; nucleotides not matched to a gene: 11. Germline lookup yields CDR1 MDHEN and CDR2 SYDVKM. This CDR3 has 13 residues.

In DNA, the CDR3 is TGTGCCAGCAGCTTTAGCGGGGGCCTGGGGAGCCAAGAGACCCAGTACTTC. Translation gives CASSFSGGLGSQETQYF. The rearrangement links TRBV5-4 to TRBJ2-5, with TRBD2 identical over 9 bases. The CDR3 has 17 residues. V lost 2 bases and J lost 1; bases outside the gene matches: 9. The germline gives CDR1 SGHNT, CDR2 YYREEE (reference sequence).

This clone was seen only once. The chain carries TRBV13 and TRBJ1-2; 11 bases fit TRBD1. Germline lookup yields CDR1 PRHDT and CDR2 FYEKMQ (reference sequence). The ends lost 5 bases at V and 2 bases at J; junction bases unmatched: 10. This CDR3 has 17 amino acids. CDR3 coding DNA: TGTGCCAGCAGCCTACGAAGGACAGGGGGCGGCAACTATGGCTACACCTTC. Translated: CASSLRRTGGGNYGYTF.

Details on this clone: In the same sample, other DNA sequences code for this CDR3. The rearrangement uses TRBV6-1 and TRBJ2-5; 7 bases align to TRBD2. Trimming cost V 1 base and J 1 base; bases outside gene matches: 0. This CDR3 has 14 amino acids. From germline, CDR1 is MNHNS and CDR2 SASEGT. CDR3: CASSEGGGQETQYF. In DNA, the CDR3 is TGTGCCAGCAGTGAAGGCGGGGGCCAAGAGACCCAGTACTTC.

V is TRBV29-1 and J is TRBJ2-7, with D possibly TRBD2 on 7 matching bases. Germline CDR1 SQVTM, CDR2 ANQGSEA. The CDR3 loop spans 13 amino acids. The ends were cut back, 2 bases at V and 7 bases at J, with 15 bases in the middle. The CDR3 coding sequence is TGCAGCGTTGAACGGGGGGCCTCAGGGGAGCAGTACTTC. It translates to CSVERGASGEQYF.

Turning to this clone: This specimen includes other DNA sequences encoding the same CDR3. The chain couples TRBV7-2 to TRBJ1-3; 8 bases align to TRBD1. Germline lookup yields CDR1 SGHTA and CDR2 FQGNSA. V lost 4 bases and J lost 4; bases outside the gene matches: 3. CDR3 size: 14 residues. CDR3 amino acids: CASSSDRAGNTIYF. The CDR3 DNA follows: TGTGCCAGCAGCTCGGACAGGGCAGGAAACACCATATATTTT.

This clone has only one observation. The chain recombines TRBV7-2 with TRBJ1-1; D gene unclear. V was clipped by 2 bases and J by 6 bases, with 13 bases between them. Germline V gives CDR1 SGHTA, CDR2 FQGNSA. The CDR3 runs 14 residues. The CDR3: CASSLFPAAAEAFF. The CDR3 nucleotides read TGTGCCAGCAGCTTATTCCCTGCGGCGGCTGAAGCTTTCTTT.

The V and J genes are TRBV6-1 and TRBJ1-6; 8 bases fit TRBD1. Germline V gene data show CDR1 as MNHNS and CDR2 as SASEGT. V shed 1 base and J 6 bases; nucleotides not matched to a gene: 2. The CDR3 contains 15 residues. CDR3 nucleotide sequence: TGTGCCAGCAGTGAAGAAGGGACAGGTAATTCACCCCTCCACTTT. Amino acid sequence: CASSEEGTGNSPLHF.

The gene calls are TRBV3-1 (or the pseudogene TRBV3-2) and TRBJ2-1; maybe TRBD1 (5 bases). V lost 4 bases, J lost 7 bases, and 8 bases lay in between. The germline CDR1 and CDR2 sequences are LGHDT and YNNKEL (reference sequence). The CDR3 loop spans 12 amino acids. CDR3 DNA: TGTGCCAGCAGCCGGGGCCTTAATGAGCAGTTCTTC. Amino acid sequence: CASSRGLNEQFF.

This clone was counted a single time. This chain joins TRBV29-1 and TRBJ2-7; 11 nucleotides line up with TRBD1. Trimming cost V 1 base and J 3 bases; bases outside gene matches: 8. This CDR3 region has 16 residues. Germline V CDR1 and CDR2: SQVTM, ANQGSEA. CDR3 bases: TGCAGCGTTGAAGGGTACCAGGACAGGGGGCTCTACGAGCAGTACTTC. This encodes CSVEGYQDRGLYEQYF.

The DNA of the CDR3 is TGTGCCAGCAGGATGAGGCAGGGGGCAAGGGCCCTCCACTTT. Translating it yields CASRMRQGARALHF. The chain links TRBV6-5 to TRBJ1-6, with 8 bases aligning to TRBD1. The CDR3 consists of 14 residues. CDR1 and CDR2 (germline): MNHEY, SVGAGI. The J segment lost 14 bases and the V segment lost 6 bases, leaving 12 bases of the junction unmatched.

The J gene is TRBJ1-4, the V gene TRBV5-4; perhaps TRBD1 as D (6 bases). The CDR3 has 14 residues. V was pared by 1 base and J by 7 bases, with 11 bases between. Germline V gene sequence: CDR1 SGHNT, CDR2 YYREEE (reference sequence). DNA for the CDR3: TGTGCCAGCAGCTTGCGCACAGGGAGTGAAAAACTGTTTTTT. Translating gives CASSLRTGSEKLFF. Filled out from reference TRBV5-4 and TRBJ1-4, the complete variable domain reads ETGVTQSPTHLIKTRGQQVTLRCSSQSGHNTVSWYQQALGQGPQFIFQYYREEENGRGNFPPRFSGLQFPNYSSELNVNALELDDSALYLCASSLRTGSEKLFFGSGTQLSVL.

V gene TRBV3-1 (or the pseudogene TRBV3-2) combines with J gene TRBJ1-5; D possibly corresponds to TRBD1 (6 bases). The CDR3 covers 18 residues. Germline V CDR1 and CDR2: LGHDT, YNNKEL (reference sequence). The V end lost 0 bases, the J end lost 2 bases, and 17 bases lay between the germline ends. The CDR3 DNA is TGTGCCAGCAGCCAAGATTGGGGGCCGGTCGTGGGCAATCAGCCCCAGCATTTT. Protein product: CASSQDWGPVVGNQPQHF.

The DNA for the CDR3 is TGCGCCAGCAGCCAAGTAGCGGTGAACACTGAAGCTTTCTTT. Protein sequence: CASSQVAVNTEAFF. The rearrangement uses TRBV4-1 and TRBJ1-1; D is unresolved. Between the trimmed V and J ends, which lost 1 base and 0 bases, there was a span of 6 bases. The CDR3 totals 14 residues. Germline values: CDR1 MGHRA, CDR2 YSYEKL.

The rearrangement links TRBV19 to TRBJ1-5, with TRBD1 matching 11 bases. The CDR3 spans 16 residues. The V gene end was trimmed by 4 bases and the J gene end by 4 bases; junction bases not matched to a gene: 6. Germline CDR1 reads LNHDA; CDR2 reads SQIVND (reference sequence). CDR3 in amino acids: CASSNWDRGSNQPQHF. The CDR3 nucleotides are TGTGCCAGTAGTAACTGGGACAGGGGGTCAAATCAGCCCCAGCATTTT.